This T cell receptor (beta chain) derives from a study of blood T cell repertoires in COVID-19. At the level of the study: The origin of the acute and convalescent COVID-19 samples was the United States, Italy and Spain.

The CDR3 covers 12 residues. Between the trimmed V and J ends, which lost 2 bases and 7 bases, there was a span of 9 bases. Germline CDR1 and CDR2: LGHDT and YNNKEL (reference sequence). Data came from immunoSEQ multiplex PCR; TCRdb stores just in-frame clones and leaves some out. The sample lists under 200,000 clones; around nine tenths were seen once. J is TRBJ2-7 and V is TRBV3-1 (or the pseudogene TRBV3-2); a possible D gene is TRBD1 (5 bases). The origin of this receptor is a woman between 65 and 79 years old with COVID-19, enrolled during active disease. The specimen was peripheral blood. The CDR3 region has the DNA TGTGCCAGCAGCCAAAGGGGCAGGGAGCAGTACTTC. This encodes CASSQRGREQYF.